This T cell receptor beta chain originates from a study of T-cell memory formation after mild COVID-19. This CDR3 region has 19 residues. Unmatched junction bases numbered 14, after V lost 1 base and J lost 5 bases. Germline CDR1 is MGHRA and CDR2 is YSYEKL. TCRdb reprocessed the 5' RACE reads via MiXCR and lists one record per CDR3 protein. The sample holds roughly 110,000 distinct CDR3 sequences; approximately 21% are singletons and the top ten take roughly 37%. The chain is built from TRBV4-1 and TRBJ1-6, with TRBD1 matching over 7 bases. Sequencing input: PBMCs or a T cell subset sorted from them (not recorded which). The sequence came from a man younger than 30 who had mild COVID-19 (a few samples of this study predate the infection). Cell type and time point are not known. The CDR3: CASSQVVPTLQGHNSPLHF. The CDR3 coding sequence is TGCGCCAGCAGCCAAGTGGTCCCGACTCTACAGGGGCATAATTCACCCCTCCACTTT.